One and the same sample provided the 10 T cell receptor beta chains below, sequenced in a study of blood T cell repertoires in COVID-19. The repertoire was sequenced with immunoSEQ multiplex PCR; TCRdb's copy has only in-frame clones and lacks some. The table lists about 190,000 clones, 70% to 90% of them singletons. The sample consisted of peripheral blood. Source of these receptors: a man between 60 and 75 years old with active or convalescent COVID-19.

The chain employs TRBV12-5 and TRBJ2-5; no reliable D call. This CDR3 is 12 amino acids long. Trimming shortened V by 3 bases and J by 4 bases, and 6 bases separated the two germline ends. Germline loops: CDR1 LGHNT, CDR2 FRNRAP. The CDR3 here is CASGFRPETQYF. The CDR3 bases are TGTGCTAGTGGTTTCCGTCCAGAGACCCAGTACTTC.

This chain links TRBV2 with TRBJ1-1; D unresolved. In germline, CDR1 is SNHLY, CDR2 FYNNEI. The CDR3 loop spans 14 amino acids. V lost 3 bases to trimming and J lost 1 base, with 9 bases between them. In DNA, the CDR3 is TGTGCCAGCAGTGATGGGCTGTCGAACACTGAAGCTTTCTTT. It specifies CASSDGLSNTEAFF.

The CDR3 here is CASRGQGTSGNTIYF. The CDR3 coding sequence is TGTGCCAGCAGGGGACAGGGCACCTCTGGAAACACCATATATTTT. This chain joins TRBV9 and TRBJ1-3; 9 bases match TRBD1. CDR3 size: 15 residues. In germline, CDR1 is SGDLS, CDR2 YYNGEE. Losses at the gene ends were 5 bases for V and 0 bases for J; bases not matched to a gene: 3.

The chain employs TRBV2 and TRBJ1-4; maybe TRBD1 (6 bases). Germline values: CDR1 SNHLY, CDR2 FYNNEI. Deletions cut 1 base from V and 8 bases from J, with 17 bases between. The CDR3 is 16 residues long. The CDR3 is CASSEGVRQVGEKLFF. The CDR3 region has the DNA TGTGCCAGCAGTGAAGGGGTGAGACAGGTGGGGGAAAAACTGTTTTTT.

This clone has only one observation. This sequence joins TRBV25-1 and TRBJ1-1, with D possibly matching TRBD1 (5 bases). V lost 4 bases and J 6 bases, leaving 15 bases between the germline ends. The length of the CDR3 is 14 residues. Germline CDR1 is MGHDK and CDR2 is SYGVNS. Written as DNA, the CDR3 is TGTGCCAGCAGTGCACCGATCCAGGGATCTGAAGCTTTCTTT. It codes for CASSAPIQGSEAFF.

This clone was seen just once. The V call is TRBV19, the J call TRBJ1-6; a weak D match, TRBD1 (5 bases). The ends were cut back, 3 bases at V and 7 bases at J, with 13 bases in the middle. The germline CDR1 and CDR2 sequences are LNHDA and SQIVND (reference sequence). The CDR3 has 15 residues. The CDR3 bases are TGTGCCAGTAGTATTCTGTCAGGGCCCAATTCACCCCTCCACTTT. It translates to CASSILSGPNSPLHF. The full variable domain, with the rest looked up from reference TRBV19 and TRBJ1-6, is DGGITQSPKYLFRKEGQNVTLSCEQNLNHDAMYWYRQDPGQGLRLIYYSQIVNDFQKGDIAEGYSVSREKKESFPLTVTSAQKNPTAFYLCASSILSGPNSPLHFGNGTRLTVT.

V and J are TRBV5-1 and TRBJ1-1; weak D call: TRBD1 (5 bases). Germline CDR1 is SGHRS and CDR2 is YFSETQ. The length of the CDR3 is 15 residues. V gave up 4 bases and J gave up 0 bases, with 13 bases separating them. CDR3 nucleotides: TGCGCCAGCAGCAATTCCGACAGCCTGAACACTGAAGCTTTCTTT. Translating it yields CASSNSDSLNTEAFF.

The chain couples TRBV7-8 to TRBJ2-1; 8 bases are a match to TRBD2. The V gene end was trimmed by 3 bases and the J gene end by 6 bases; junction bases not matched to a gene: 1. CDR1 and CDR2 (germline): SGHVS, FQNEAQ. The CDR3 extends over 13 amino acids. The DNA of the CDR3 is TGTGCCAGCAGCTTTGGGACTAGCAATGAGCAGTTCTTC. It specifies CASSFGTSNEQFF.

This chain joins TRBV7-9 and TRBJ2-1, with TRBD1 matching 8 bases. Germline V gene data show CDR1 as SEHNR and CDR2 as FQNEAQ (reference sequence). Trimming took 5 bases from V and 7 from J; bases not matched to a gene: 7. The CDR3 has 14 amino acids. CDR3 sequence (DNA): TGTGCCAGCAGCCCGGGACAGGCGGGTAATGAGCAGTTCTTC. The encoded protein is CASSPGQAGNEQFF.

V and J are TRBV25-1 and TRBJ2-2; 8 bases match TRBD1. The germline gives CDR1 MGHDK, CDR2 SYGVNS. The CDR3 length is 16 residues. V shed 6 bases, J shed 1 base, and the junction held 7 bases outside the gene matches. The DNA of the CDR3 is TGTGCCAGCAGATTAACCGGGACAGGGAACACCGGGGAGCTGTTTTTT. This translates into CASRLTGTGNTGELFF.